This TCR beta chain was captured by sequencing in a study of blood T cell repertoires in COVID-19. Study overall: Samples representing acute and convalescent COVID-19 were sourced from the United States, Italy and Spain. PBMCs, B-cell-depleted T cells, or T cells were the source of the cDNA or gDNA that made up the material.

This clone was seen a few times. The CDR3 is made up of 14 amino acids. Germline V gene sequence: CDR1 SEHNR, CDR2 FQNEAQ (reference sequence). V lost 4 bases, J lost 1 base, and 10 bases lay in between. Original handling: Amplified reference gene primers provided the basis for estimating nucleated cell counts. Libraries were prepared by immunoSEQ multiplex PCR; TCRdb keeps only in-frame clonotypes and omits some of them. The V and J calls and clone size come from that table; D and trimming were worked out from the DNA. This sample yields about 61,000 clones, of which about 90% are seen a single time; approximately 15% belongs to the top ten.

This receptor was taken from a human donor in a cohort sampled during active COVID-19. The chain is built from TRBV7-9 and TRBJ1-1; tentatively, D is TRBD1 (6 bases). The source material was peripheral blood. The CDR3 here is CASSSDRWNTEAFF. DNA of the CDR3: TGTGCCAGCAGCTCGGACAGATGGAACACTGAAGCTTTCTTT.